Listed below are T cell receptor beta chains from one sample, sequenced in a study of blood T cell repertoires in COVID-19. Sequencing used immunoSEQ multiplex PCR; TCRdb keeps in-frame clones, though not all of them. The table includes about 210,000 clones, over 70% detected once. Sequenced material: peripheral blood. The source of these receptors is a man in his fifties or sixties with active or convalescent COVID-19. Each CDR3 is given with its conserved first and last residue. Each record gives: D gene, J gene, V gene, clone size, CDR3 DNA, CDR3 protein. D genes are given only for firm matches. A clone size is listed for some rows: how often the clone was seen (once, few, many), or a class if it is expanded.

.,TRBJ1-3,TRBV7-9,.,TGTGCCAGCAGCTTAGCCGCAGAAACCTCTGGAAACACCATATATTTT,CASSLAAETSGNTIYF
.,TRBJ2-1,TRBV11-2,.,TGTGCCAGCAGCTCCCCGACTAGCAGGGGCCATGAGCAGTTCTTC,CASSSPTSRGHEQFF
.,TRBJ2-3,TRBV9,.,TGTGCCAGCAGCGCTAGCCCGGGGGGCACAGATACGCAGTATTTT,CASSASPGGTDTQYF
.,TRBJ1-4,TRBV2,.,TGTGCCAGCAGTAGAACAGGACACAACAATGAAAAACTGTTTTTT,CASSRTGHNNEKLFF
.,TRBJ1-1,TRBV18,.,TGTGCCAGCTCACCACCCATGAACACTGAAGCTTTCTTT,CASSPPMNTEAFF
TRBD1,TRBJ2-5,TRBV29-1,.,TGCAGTTGCAGACAGGGCCAAGAGACCCAGTACTTC,CSCRQGQETQYF
.,TRBJ2-2,TRBV11-2,.,TGTGCCAGCAGCTTGGCTAGCCTGAACACCGGGGAGCTGTTTTTT,CASSLASLNTGELFF
TRBD1,TRBJ2-4,TRBV11-2,few,TGTGCCACCAAACAGGGGGATAAAAACATTCAGTACTTC,CATKQGDKNIQYF
.,TRBJ2-1,TRBV5-5,.,TGTGCCAGCAGCTTGGGGGTCGGCGGCAGCTCCTACAATGAGCAGTTCTTC,CASSLGVGGSSYNEQFF
TRBD2,TRBJ2-5,TRBV7-7,.,TGTGCTAGCAGCTCCCTGGGACTAGCGGGGGAGACCCAGTACTTC,CASSSLGLAGETQYF
.,TRBJ2-2,TRBV5-1,.,TGCGCCAGCAGCCCTGACAAGGTCAGGGAGCTGTTTTTT,CASSPDKVRELFF
TRBD2,TRBJ2-3,TRBV3-1/TRBV3-2,.,TGTGCCAGCAGCCAAGATCCTACTAGCGTCTATACGCAGTATTTT,CASSQDPTSVYTQYF
TRBD2,TRBJ2-1,TRBV7-2,.,TGTGCCAGCAGCCTCCTATCGACTAGCGGGAGTTACAATGAGCAGTTCTTC,CASSLLSTSGSYNEQFF
TRBD1,TRBJ1-4,TRBV19,.,TGTGCCAGCCGGGACAGGGAAGGAGAAAAACTGTTTTTT,CASRDREGEKLFF
.,TRBJ1-5,TRBV12-5,.,TGTGCTAGTGGTTTTTCGTCAGGTTCCCCACTAGGGCCCCAGCATTTT,CASGFSSGSPLGPQHF
TRBD1,TRBJ1-2,TRBV28,once,TGTGCCACCAACAAACAGGGGGCGACCTATGGCTACACCTTC,CATNKQGATYGYTF
.,TRBJ1-6,TRBV4-1,.,TGCGCCAGCAGCCAAGTGTTGGTTCTCCGGGGGAATTCACCCCTCCACTTT,CASSQVLVLRGNSPLHF
.,TRBJ2-2,TRBV2,.,TGTGCCAGCAAGGGACGGAGGGAGTCCGGGGAGCTGTTTTTT,CASKGRRESGELFF
TRBD1,TRBJ2-7,TRBV4-3,.,TGCGCCAGCAGCCAAGGACAGGGGGGAACCTACGAGCAGTACTTC,CASSQGQGGTYEQYF
.,TRBJ1-6,TRBV5-1,.,TGCGCCAGCAGACAGGGCATTGGCTCCTATAATTCACCCCTCCACTTT,CASRQGIGSYNSPLHF
.,TRBJ1-2,TRBV7-8,few,TGTGCCAGCTCACAGCTCAGCTATGGCTACACCTTC,CASSQLSYGYTF
.,TRBJ1-1,TRBV16,.,TGTGCCAGCAGCCGAAACAGGATGAACACTGAAGCTTTCTTT,CASSRNRMNTEAFF
.,TRBJ1-1,TRBV9,.,TGTGCCAGCAGCGTAGAGGCAGGGTGGAACACTGAAGCTTTCTTT,CASSVEAGWNTEAFF